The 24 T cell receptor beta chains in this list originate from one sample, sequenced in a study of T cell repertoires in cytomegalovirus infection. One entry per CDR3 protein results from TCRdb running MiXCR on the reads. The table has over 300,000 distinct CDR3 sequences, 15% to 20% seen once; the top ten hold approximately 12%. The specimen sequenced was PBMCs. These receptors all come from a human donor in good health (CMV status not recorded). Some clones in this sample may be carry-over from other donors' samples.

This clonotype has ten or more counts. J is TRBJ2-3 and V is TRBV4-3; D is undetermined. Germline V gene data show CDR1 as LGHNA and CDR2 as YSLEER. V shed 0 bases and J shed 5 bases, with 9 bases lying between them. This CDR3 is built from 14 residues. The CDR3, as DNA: TGCGCCAGCAGCCAAGATCTGACCGAAGATACGCAGTATTTT. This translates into CASSQDLTEDTQYF.

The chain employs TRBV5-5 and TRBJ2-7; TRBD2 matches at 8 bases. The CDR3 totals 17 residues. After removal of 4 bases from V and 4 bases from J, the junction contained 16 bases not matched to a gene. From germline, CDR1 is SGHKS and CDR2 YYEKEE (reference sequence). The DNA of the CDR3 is TGTGCCAGCAGCCCCCGGGGGGGCAGCCCCTCGCGTTACGAGCAGTACTTC. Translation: CASSPRGGSPSRYEQYF.

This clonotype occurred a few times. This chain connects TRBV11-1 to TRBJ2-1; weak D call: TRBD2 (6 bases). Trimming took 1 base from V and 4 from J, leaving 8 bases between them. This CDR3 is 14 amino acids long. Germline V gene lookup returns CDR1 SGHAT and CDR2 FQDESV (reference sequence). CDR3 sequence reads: CASSLGGEYNEQFF. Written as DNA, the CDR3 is TGTGCCAGCAGCTTAGGCGGGGAATACAATGAGCAGTTCTTC.

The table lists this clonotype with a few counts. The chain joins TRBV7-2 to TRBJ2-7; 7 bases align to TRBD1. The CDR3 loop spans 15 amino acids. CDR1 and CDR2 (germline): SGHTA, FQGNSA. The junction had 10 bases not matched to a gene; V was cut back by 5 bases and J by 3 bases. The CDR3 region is CASSIMTGSGYEQYF. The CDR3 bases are TGTGCCAGCAGCATAATGACAGGGAGCGGCTACGAGCAGTACTTC.

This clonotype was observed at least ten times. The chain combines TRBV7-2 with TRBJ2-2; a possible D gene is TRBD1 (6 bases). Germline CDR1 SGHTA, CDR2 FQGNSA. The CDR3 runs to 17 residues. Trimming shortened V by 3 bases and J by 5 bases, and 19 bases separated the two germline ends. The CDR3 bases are TGTGCCAGCAGCTTTGGCCCAGGGGACACTTTGACCGGGGAGCTGTTTTTT. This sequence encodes CASSFGPGDTLTGELFF.

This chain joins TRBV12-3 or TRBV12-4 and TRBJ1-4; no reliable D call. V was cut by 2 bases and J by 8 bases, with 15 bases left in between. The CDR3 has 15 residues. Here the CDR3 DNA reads TGTGCCAGCAGTTTACTGGACGGCCCAACCGAAAAACTGTTTTTT. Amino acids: CASSLLDGPTEKLFF.

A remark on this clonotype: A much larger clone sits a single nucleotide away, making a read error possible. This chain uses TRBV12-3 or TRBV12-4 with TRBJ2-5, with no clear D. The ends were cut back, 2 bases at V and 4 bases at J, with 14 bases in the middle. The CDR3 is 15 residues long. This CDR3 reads CASSLFRSNTETQYF. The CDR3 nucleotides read TGTGCCAGCAGTTTATTTAGGAGCAACACAGAGACCCAGTACTTC.

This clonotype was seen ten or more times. As DNA, the CDR3 is TGTGCCAGCAGGACCGACAGGGATGGCTACACCTTC. Residues: CASRTDRDGYTF. The chain has TRBV7-9 and TRBJ1-2; 7 nucleotides match TRBD1. The V segment lost 6 bases and the J segment 6 bases; nucleotides outside the gene matches: 4. The CDR3 runs to 12 residues. From germline, CDR1 is SEHNR and CDR2 FQNEAQ (reference sequence). Supplemented by reference TRBV7-9 and TRBJ1-2, the full variable domain reads DTGVSQNPRHKITKRGQNVTFRCDPISEHNRLYWYRQTLGQGPEFLTYFQNEAQLEKSRLLSDRFSAERPKGSFSTLEIQRTEQGDSAMYLCASRTDRDGYTFGSGTRLTVV.

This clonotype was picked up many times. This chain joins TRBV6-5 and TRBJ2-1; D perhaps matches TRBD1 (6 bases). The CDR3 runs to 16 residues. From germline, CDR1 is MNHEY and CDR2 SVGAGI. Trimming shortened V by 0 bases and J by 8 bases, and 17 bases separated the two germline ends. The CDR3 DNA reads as TGTGCCAGCAGTTACTCGTGGGGTGGACAGCAGCATGAGCAGTTCTTC. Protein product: CASSYSWGGQQHEQFF.

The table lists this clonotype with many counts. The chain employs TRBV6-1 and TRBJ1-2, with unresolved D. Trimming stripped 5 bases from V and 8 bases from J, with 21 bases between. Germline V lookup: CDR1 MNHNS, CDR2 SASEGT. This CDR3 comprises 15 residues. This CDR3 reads CASSSLRKDYGGYTF. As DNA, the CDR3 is TGTGCCAGCAGTTCCCTGCGGAAGGACTATGGAGGCTACACCTTC.

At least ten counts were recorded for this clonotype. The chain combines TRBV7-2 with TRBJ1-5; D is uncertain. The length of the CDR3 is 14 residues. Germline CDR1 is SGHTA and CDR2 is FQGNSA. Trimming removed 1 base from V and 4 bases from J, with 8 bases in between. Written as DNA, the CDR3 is TGTGCCAGCAGCTTAGAGGAAGGGAATCAGCCCCAGCATTTT. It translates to CASSLEEGNQPQHF.

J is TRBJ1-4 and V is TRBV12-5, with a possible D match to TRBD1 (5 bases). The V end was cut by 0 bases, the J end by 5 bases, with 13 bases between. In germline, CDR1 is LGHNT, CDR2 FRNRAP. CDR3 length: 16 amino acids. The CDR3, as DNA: TGTGCTAGTGGTTTGGTACGGGGACCGATAAATGAAAAACTGTTTTTT. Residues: CASGLVRGPINEKLFF. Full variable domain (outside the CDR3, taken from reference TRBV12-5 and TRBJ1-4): DARVTQTPRHKVTEMGQEVTMRCQPILGHNTVFWYRQTMMQGLELLAYFRNRAPLDDSGMPKDRFSAEMPDATLATLKIQPSEPRDSAVYFCASGLVRGPINEKLFFGSGTQLSVL.

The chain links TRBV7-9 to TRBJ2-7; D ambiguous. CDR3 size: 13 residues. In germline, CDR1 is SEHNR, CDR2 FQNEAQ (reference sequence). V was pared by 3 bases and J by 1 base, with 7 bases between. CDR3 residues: CASSFPESYEQYF. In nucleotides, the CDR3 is TGTGCCAGCAGCTTCCCGGAATCCTACGAGCAGTACTTC.

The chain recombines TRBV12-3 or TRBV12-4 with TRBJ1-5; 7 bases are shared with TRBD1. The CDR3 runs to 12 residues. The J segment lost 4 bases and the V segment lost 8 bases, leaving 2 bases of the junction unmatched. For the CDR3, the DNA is TGTGCCAGCGGGACAGATAATCAGCCCCAGCATTTT. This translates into CASGTDNQPQHF.

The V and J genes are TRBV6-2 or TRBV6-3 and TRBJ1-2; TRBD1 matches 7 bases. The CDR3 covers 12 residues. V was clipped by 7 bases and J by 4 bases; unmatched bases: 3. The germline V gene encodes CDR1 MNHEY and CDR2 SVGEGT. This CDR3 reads CASTAGGYGYTF. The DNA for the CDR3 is TGTGCCAGCACGGCAGGGGGCTATGGCTACACCTTC.

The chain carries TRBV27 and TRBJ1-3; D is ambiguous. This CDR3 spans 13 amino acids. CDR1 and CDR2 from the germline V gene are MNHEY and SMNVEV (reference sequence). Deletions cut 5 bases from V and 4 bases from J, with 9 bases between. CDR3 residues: CASSALTGNTIYF. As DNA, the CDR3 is TGTGCCAGCAGTGCCCTGACCGGAAACACCATATATTTT.

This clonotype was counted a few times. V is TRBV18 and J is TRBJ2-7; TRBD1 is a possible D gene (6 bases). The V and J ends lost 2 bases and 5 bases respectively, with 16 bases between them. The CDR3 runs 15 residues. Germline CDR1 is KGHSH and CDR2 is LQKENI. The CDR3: CASSPVAGASDEQYF. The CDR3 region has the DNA TGTGCCAGCTCACCAGTGGCAGGGGCGTCTGACGAGCAGTACTTC.

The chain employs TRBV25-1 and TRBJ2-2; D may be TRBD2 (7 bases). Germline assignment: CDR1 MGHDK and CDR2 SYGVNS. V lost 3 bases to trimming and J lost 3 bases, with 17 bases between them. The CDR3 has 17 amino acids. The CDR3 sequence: CASSDVIGGGYTGELFF. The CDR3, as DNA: TGTGCCAGCAGTGATGTTATTGGCGGGGGCTACACCGGGGAGCTGTTTTTT.

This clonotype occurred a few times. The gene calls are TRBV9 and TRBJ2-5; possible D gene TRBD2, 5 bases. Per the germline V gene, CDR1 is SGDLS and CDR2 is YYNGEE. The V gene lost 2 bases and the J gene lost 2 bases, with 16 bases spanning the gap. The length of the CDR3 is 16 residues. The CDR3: CASSVIPGVSQETQYF. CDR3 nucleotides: TGTGCCAGCAGCGTTATCCCCGGGGTATCACAAGAGACCCAGTACTTC.

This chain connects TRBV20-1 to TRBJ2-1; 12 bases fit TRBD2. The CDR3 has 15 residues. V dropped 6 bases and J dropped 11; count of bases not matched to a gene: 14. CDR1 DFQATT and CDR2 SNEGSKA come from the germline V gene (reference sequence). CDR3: CSAPGTSGFQQQQFF. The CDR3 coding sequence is TGCAGTGCCCCAGGGACTAGCGGGTTTCAACAGCAGCAGTTCTTC.

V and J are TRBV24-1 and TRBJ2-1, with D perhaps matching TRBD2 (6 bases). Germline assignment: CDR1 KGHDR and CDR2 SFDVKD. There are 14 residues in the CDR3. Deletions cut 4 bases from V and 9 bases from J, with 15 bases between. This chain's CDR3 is CATSEGGSYSEQFF. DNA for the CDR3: TGTGCCACCAGTGAGGGGGGATCCTATAGTGAGCAGTTCTTC.

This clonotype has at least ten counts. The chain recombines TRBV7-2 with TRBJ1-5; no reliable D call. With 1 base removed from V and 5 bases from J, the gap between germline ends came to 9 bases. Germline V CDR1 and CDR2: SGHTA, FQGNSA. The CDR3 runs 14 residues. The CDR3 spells CASSLGLVDQPQHF. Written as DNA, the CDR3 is TGTGCCAGCAGCTTAGGGTTGGTCGATCAGCCCCAGCATTTT.

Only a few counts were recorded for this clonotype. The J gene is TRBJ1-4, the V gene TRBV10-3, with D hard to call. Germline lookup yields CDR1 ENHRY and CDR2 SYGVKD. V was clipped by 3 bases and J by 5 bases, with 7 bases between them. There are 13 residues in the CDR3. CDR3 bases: TGTGCCATCAGTGAAGTCCGGAATGAAAAACTGTTTTTT. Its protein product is CAISEVRNEKLFF.

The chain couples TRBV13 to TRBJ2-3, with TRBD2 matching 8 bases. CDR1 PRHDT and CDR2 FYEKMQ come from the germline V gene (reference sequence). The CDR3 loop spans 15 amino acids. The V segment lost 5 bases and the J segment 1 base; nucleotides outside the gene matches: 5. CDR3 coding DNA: TGTGCCAGCAGCCCGAAGGGACTAGGCACAGATACGCAGTATTTT. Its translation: CASSPKGLGTDTQYF. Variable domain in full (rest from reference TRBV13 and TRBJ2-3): AAGVIQSPRHLIKEKRETATLKCYPIPRHDTVYWYQQGPGQDPQFLISFYEKMQSDKGSIPDRFSAQQFSDYHSELNMSSLELGDSALYFCASSPKGLGTDTQYFGPGTRLTVL.